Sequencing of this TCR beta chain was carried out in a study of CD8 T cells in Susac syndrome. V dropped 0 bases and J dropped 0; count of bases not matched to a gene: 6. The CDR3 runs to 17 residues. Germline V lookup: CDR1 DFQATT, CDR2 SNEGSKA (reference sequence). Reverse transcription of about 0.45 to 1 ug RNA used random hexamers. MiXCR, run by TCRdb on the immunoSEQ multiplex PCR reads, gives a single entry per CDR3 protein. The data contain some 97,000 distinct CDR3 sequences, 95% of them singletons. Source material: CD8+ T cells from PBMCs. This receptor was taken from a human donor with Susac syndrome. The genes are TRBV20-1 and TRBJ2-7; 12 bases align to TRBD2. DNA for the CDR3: TGCAGTGCTAGAGACTCAACTAGCGGGAGGAGCTCCTACGAGCAGTACTTC. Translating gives CSARDSTSGRSSYEQYF.